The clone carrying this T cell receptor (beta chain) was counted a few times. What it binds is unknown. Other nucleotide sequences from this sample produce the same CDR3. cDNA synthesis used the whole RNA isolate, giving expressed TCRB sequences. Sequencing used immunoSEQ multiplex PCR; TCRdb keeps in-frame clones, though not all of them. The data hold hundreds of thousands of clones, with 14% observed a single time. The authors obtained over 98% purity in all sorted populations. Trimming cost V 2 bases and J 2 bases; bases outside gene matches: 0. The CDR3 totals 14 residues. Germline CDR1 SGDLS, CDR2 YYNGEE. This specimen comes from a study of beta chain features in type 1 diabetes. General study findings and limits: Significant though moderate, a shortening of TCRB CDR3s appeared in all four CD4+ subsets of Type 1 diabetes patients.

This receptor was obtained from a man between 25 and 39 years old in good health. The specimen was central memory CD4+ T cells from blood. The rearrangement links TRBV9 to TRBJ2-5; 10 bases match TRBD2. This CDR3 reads CASSVTSGQETQYF. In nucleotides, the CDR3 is TGTGCCAGCAGCGTGACTAGCGGGCAAGAGACCCAGTACTTC.